Listed below are T cell receptor beta chains from one sample, sequenced in a study of blood T cell repertoires in COVID-19. The table came from immunoSEQ multiplex PCR; TCRdb's copy has only in-frame clones and leaves some out. The sample has some 350,000 clones, 88% seen once. Specimen: peripheral blood. The receptors shown here come from a woman in her 70s with COVID-19, enrolled during active disease. The CDR3 runs from the conserved cysteine through the conserved F or W. Each record gives: clone size, CDR3 length, J gene, V gene, D gene, CDR3 DNA, CDR3 protein. A D gene is named only where the DNA matches it firmly. Not all rows give a size; the values are once, few, many and, for expanded clones, a class.

size: .; length: 15; J: TRBJ1-1; V: TRBV21-1; D: .; DNA: TGTGCCAGCAGCATCGAACCGGGACACAACACTGAAGCTTTCTTT; CDR3: CASSIEPGHNTEAFF
size: .; length: 17; J: TRBJ1-5; V: TRBV28; D: TRBD1; DNA: TGTGCCAGCAGGGGGGGACAGGGTTTCTTTAGCAATCAGCCCCAGCATTTT; CDR3: CASRGGQGFFSNQPQHF
size: .; length: 11; J: TRBJ1-1; V: TRBV30; D: .; DNA: TGTGCCCACAGGTGGAACACTGAAGCTTTCTTT; CDR3: CAHRWNTEAFF
size: .; length: 16; J: TRBJ2-5; V: TRBV7-3; D: TRBD2; DNA: TGTGCCAGCAGCCCCGGGACTAGCGGATCCCAAGAGACCCAGTACTTC; CDR3: CASSPGTSGSQETQYF
size: .; length: 13; J: TRBJ1-1; V: TRBV2; D: .; DNA: TGTGCCAGCAGCGTTTGGGGGGGCACTGAAGCTTTCTTT; CDR3: CASSVWGGTEAFF
size: .; length: 12; J: TRBJ2-7; V: TRBV2; D: TRBD1; DNA: TGTGCCATAGGACAGGGGGTGTACGAGCAGTACTTC; CDR3: CAIGQGVYEQYF
size: .; length: 14; J: TRBJ2-3; V: TRBV7-3; D: TRBD1; DNA: TGTGCCAGCAGCTGGACAGGGGGCCCCGATACGCAGTATTTT; CDR3: CASSWTGGPDTQYF
size: .; length: 15; J: TRBJ2-7; V: TRBV5-1; D: TRBD1; DNA: TGCGCCAGCAGCTTGGAGGGACAGCCTGGGGGCGAGCAGTACTTC; CDR3: CASSLEGQPGGEQYF
size: .; length: 14; J: TRBJ1-4; V: TRBV7-8; D: .; DNA: TGTGCCAGCAGCCCAGGAGGGTATAATGAAAAACTGTTTTTT; CDR3: CASSPGGYNEKLFF
size: .; length: 14; J: TRBJ1-1; V: TRBV10-2; D: TRBD1; DNA: TGCGCCAGCAGTGGACAGGGGGCCGGCACTGAAGCTTTCTTT; CDR3: CASSGQGAGTEAFF
size: .; length: 16; J: TRBJ1-3; V: TRBV15; D: .; DNA: TGTGCCACCAGCAGAGATTGGTTAGACTCTGGAAACACCATATATTTT; CDR3: CATSRDWLDSGNTIYF
size: once; length: 16; J: TRBJ1-3; V: TRBV4-3; D: TRBD1; DNA: TGCGCCAGCAGCCAAGATGACAGGGCGTCTGGAAACACCATATATTTT; CDR3: CASSQDDRASGNTIYF
size: .; length: 16; J: TRBJ1-3; V: TRBV6-6; D: .; DNA: TGTGCCAGCAGTTACTCTCGGGGGGGTGGTGGAAACACCATATATTTT; CDR3: CASSYSRGGGGNTIYF
size: .; length: 14; J: TRBJ1-2; V: TRBV27; D: TRBD1; DNA: TGTGCCAGCAGCAGAGACAGGGGGCTTAATGGCTACACCTTC; CDR3: CASSRDRGLNGYTF
size: .; length: 14; J: TRBJ2-1; V: TRBV11-2; D: TRBD1; DNA: TGTGCCAGCAGCTTTACAGGGGGCGGCAATGAGCAGTTCTTC; CDR3: CASSFTGGGNEQFF
size: .; length: 14; J: TRBJ2-3; V: TRBV24-1; D: TRBD1; DNA: TGTGCCACCAGTGATGATCAGGGGGCAGATACGCAGTATTTT; CDR3: CATSDDQGADTQYF
size: .; length: 14; J: TRBJ2-1; V: TRBV5-1; D: .; DNA: TGCGCCAGCAGCTTGGAATCCGGGTTGTATGAGCAGTTCTTC; CDR3: CASSLESGLYEQFF
size: .; length: 15; J: TRBJ2-7; V: TRBV5-8; D: TRBD2; DNA: TGTGCCAGCAGCACTACTAGCGGTAGGGGAAGGGAGCAGTACTTC; CDR3: CASSTTSGRGREQYF
size: .; length: 13; J: TRBJ1-2; V: TRBV19; D: .; DNA: TGTGCCAGTAGTTATCGGGGTTACTATGGCTACACCTTC; CDR3: CASSYRGYYGYTF
size: .; length: 12; J: TRBJ1-1; V: TRBV19; D: .; DNA: TGTGCCAGTAACCACAGGAACACTGAAGCTTTCTTT; CDR3: CASNHRNTEAFF
size: .; length: 13; J: TRBJ1-1; V: TRBV9; D: TRBD1; DNA: TGTGCCAGCAGCACTCCATCAGGGGGCGAAGCTTTCTTT; CDR3: CASSTPSGGEAFF
size: .; length: 17; J: TRBJ2-3; V: TRBV5-1; D: TRBD2; DNA: TGCGCCAGCAGCTTGAGGGCTAGCGGGGGGAGCACAGATACGCAGTATTTT; CDR3: CASSLRASGGSTDTQYF
size: .; length: 15; J: TRBJ1-2; V: TRBV7-9; D: .; DNA: TGTGCCAGCAGCTCGCGGACGGGAACTAACTATGGCTACACCTTC; CDR3: CASSSRTGTNYGYTF
size: .; length: 13; J: TRBJ1-2; V: TRBV5-4; D: .; DNA: TGTGCCAGCAGCCCGGGACTGTCCTATGGCTACACCTTC; CDR3: CASSPGLSYGYTF
size: .; length: 13; J: TRBJ1-5; V: TRBV12-3/TRBV12-4; D: .; DNA: TGTGCCAGCAGTGTAGACAGTAATCAGCCCCAGCATTTT; CDR3: CASSVDSNQPQHF
size: .; length: 12; J: TRBJ2-7; V: TRBV7-2; D: .; DNA: TGTGCCAGCAGCTTTTCACGAGGGGAGCAGTACTTC; CDR3: CASSFSRGEQYF
size: .; length: 13; J: TRBJ2-7; V: TRBV5-6; D: .; DNA: TGTGCCAGCAGCTACCTTACTAGCAACGAGCAGTACTTC; CDR3: CASSYLTSNEQYF
size: .; length: 15; J: TRBJ1-2; V: TRBV19; D: TRBD1; DNA: TGTGCCAGTAGTCCGACAGGGACCTCTTTCTATGGCTACACCTTC; CDR3: CASSPTGTSFYGYTF
size: .; length: 13; J: TRBJ2-5; V: TRBV24-1; D: .; DNA: TGTGCCACCAGTGCAGGCCAACAAGAGACCCAGTACTTC; CDR3: CATSAGQQETQYF
size: .; length: 13; J: TRBJ2-3; V: TRBV12-3/TRBV12-4; D: TRBD2; DNA: TGTGCCAGCAGCCGGGGGGGGCAAGATACGCAGTATTTT; CDR3: CASSRGGQDTQYF
size: .; length: 16; J: TRBJ2-7; V: TRBV6-6; D: TRBD2; DNA: TGTGCCAGCAGTTACGGGGCTAGCGGGGGTCGGGACGAGCAGTACTTC; CDR3: CASSYGASGGRDEQYF
size: .; length: 12; J: TRBJ1-1; V: TRBV12-3/TRBV12-4; D: .; DNA: TGTGCCAGCAGTTTAACCGGGACATACGCTTTCTTT; CDR3: CASSLTGTYAFF
size: .; length: 17; J: TRBJ2-7; V: TRBV7-8; D: TRBD2; DNA: TGTGCCAGCAGCTTAGAACCTAGCGGGGGGACCCTCGACGAGCAGTACTTC; CDR3: CASSLEPSGGTLDEQYF
size: .; length: 16; J: TRBJ1-5; V: TRBV2; D: TRBD1; DNA: TGTGCCAGCAGTTGGACAGGGGAAAGAGGCAATCAGCCCCAGCATTTT; CDR3: CASSWTGERGNQPQHF
size: .; length: 14; J: TRBJ1-2; V: TRBV5-6; D: TRBD1; DNA: TGTGCCAGCAGCTTGTTGCAGGGGGCGGGAGGCTACACCTTC; CDR3: CASSLLQGAGGYTF
size: .; length: 18; J: TRBJ2-2; V: TRBV7-2; D: TRBD2; DNA: TGTGCCAGCAGCTTAGTGAGGACCAGCGGGGGGGCGTCCGGGGAGCTGTTTTTT; CDR3: CASSLVRTSGGASGELFF
size: .; length: 15; J: TRBJ1-2; V: TRBV24-1; D: .; DNA: TGTGCCACCAGTGATGAGCGGGCCCCCTCCTATGGCTACACCTTC; CDR3: CATSDERAPSYGYTF
size: .; length: 13; J: TRBJ1-4; V: TRBV14; D: .; DNA: TGTGCCAGCAGCCAAGTCGCGAGTGAAAAACTGTTTTTT; CDR3: CASSQVASEKLFF
size: .; length: 14; J: TRBJ1-5; V: TRBV7-2; D: TRBD1; DNA: TGTGCCAGCAGTTCCGGGACAGGGAATCAGCCCCAGCATTTT; CDR3: CASSSGTGNQPQHF
size: .; length: 15; J: TRBJ1-3; V: TRBV6-2/TRBV6-3; D: .; DNA: TGTGCCAGCAGTTACGCCTACAGGTCTGGAAACACCATATATTTT; CDR3: CASSYAYRSGNTIYF
size: .; length: 12; J: TRBJ2-7; V: TRBV7-9; D: .; DNA: TGTGCCAGCAGCTCGACAGACTACGAGCAGTACTTC; CDR3: CASSSTDYEQYF
size: .; length: 13; J: TRBJ1-5; V: TRBV30; D: .; DNA: TGTGCCTGGGAGTCCGCTATTAATCAGCCCCAGCATTTT; CDR3: CAWESAINQPQHF
size: .; length: 13; J: TRBJ1-1; V: TRBV5-1; D: .; DNA: TGCGCCAGCAGCGCTTCGAGGAACACTGAAGCTTTCTTT; CDR3: CASSASRNTEAFF
size: .; length: 12; J: TRBJ1-1; V: TRBV5-6; D: TRBD1; DNA: TGTGCCAGCAGCTTAGACAGGGGGGCAACTTTCTTT; CDR3: CASSLDRGATFF
size: .; length: 14; J: TRBJ1-2; V: TRBV28; D: .; DNA: TGTGCCAGCAGTGGGTCCGGGTCTAACTATGGCTACACCTTC; CDR3: CASSGSGSNYGYTF
size: .; length: 12; J: TRBJ1-4; V: TRBV4-1; D: .; DNA: TGCGCCAGCAGCCGGGCCGATGAAAAACTGTTTTTT; CDR3: CASSRADEKLFF
size: .; length: 14; J: TRBJ1-6; V: TRBV5-6; D: .; DNA: TGTGCCAGCAGCGGGCAGGGTTTGCCATCACCCCTCCACTTT; CDR3: CASSGQGLPSPLHF
size: few; length: 15; J: TRBJ2-7; V: TRBV9; D: TRBD1; DNA: TGTGCCAGCAGCGCCAACCAGGGGGCGATCTACGAGCAGTACTTC; CDR3: CASSANQGAIYEQYF
size: .; length: 18; J: TRBJ2-3; V: TRBV4-1; D: TRBD2; DNA: TGCGCCAGCAGCCAAGTTGGGACTAGCGGGGAGAGCACAGATACGCAGTATTTT; CDR3: CASSQVGTSGESTDTQYF
size: .; length: 13; J: TRBJ2-1; V: TRBV12-3/TRBV12-4; D: .; DNA: TGTGCCAGCAGTAGCGGAGGGTTCAATGAGCAGTTCTTC; CDR3: CASSSGGFNEQFF
size: .; length: 14; J: TRBJ1-2; V: TRBV24-1; D: TRBD1; DNA: TGTGCCACCAGTGACCCGGACAGGGAATATGGCTACACCTTC; CDR3: CATSDPDREYGYTF
size: .; length: 13; J: TRBJ1-1; V: TRBV10-2; D: .; DNA: TGCGCCAGCAGGGCTTCTTCGAACACTGAAGCTTTCTTT; CDR3: CASRASSNTEAFF
size: .; length: 15; J: TRBJ2-6; V: TRBV27; D: .; DNA: TGTGCCACCCGGAAAGGAGGATATGGGGCCAACGTCCTGACTTTC; CDR3: CATRKGGYGANVLTF
size: .; length: 15; J: TRBJ1-2; V: TRBV4-2; D: .; DNA: TGTGCCAGCAGCCAAGCTGGACAGACAAACTATGGCTACACCTTC; CDR3: CASSQAGQTNYGYTF
size: .; length: 15; J: TRBJ1-2; V: TRBV4-1; D: .; DNA: TGCGCCAGCAGCCAGGGGGGAGACAGCGTGTATGGCTACACCTTC; CDR3: CASSQGGDSVYGYTF
size: .; length: 15; J: TRBJ1-2; V: TRBV28; D: TRBD1; DNA: TGTGCCAGCAGTTTATCGGCAGGGGGCCGGTATGGCTACACCTTC; CDR3: CASSLSAGGRYGYTF
size: .; length: 14; J: TRBJ2-7; V: TRBV19; D: .; DNA: TGTGCCAGTGAGAGGACGACGGGGATTAGCGAGCAGTACTTC; CDR3: CASERTTGISEQYF
size: .; length: 15; J: TRBJ2-2; V: TRBV7-9; D: TRBD2; DNA: TGTGCCAGCAGCTGGACTAGCGGGGGGATCGGGGAGCTGTTTTTT; CDR3: CASSWTSGGIGELFF
size: .; length: 11; J: TRBJ1-1; V: TRBV12-3/TRBV12-4; D: .; DNA: TGTGCCAGCAGTTCTAGGCTGGAAGCTTTCTTT; CDR3: CASSSRLEAFF
size: .; length: 15; J: TRBJ2-7; V: TRBV27; D: TRBD2; DNA: TGTGCCAGCAGTGGGGGTTGGGGGGGCTCCTACGAGCAGTACTTC; CDR3: CASSGGWGGSYEQYF